The 26 T cell receptor beta chains reported below all come from one sample, sequenced in a study of OX40 agonist ivuxolimab in advanced cancers. Produced via immunoSEQ multiplex PCR; TCRdb's table is partial and in-frame only. The table has around 74,000 clones, 80% to 90% seen once. The sample was CD4+ or CD8+ T cells sorted from blood, taken in a trial of the OX40 agonist ivuxolimab. These receptors were collected from an adult with an advanced solid tumor such as melanoma, head and neck, liver or kidney cancer.

The rearrangement joins TRBV18 to TRBJ2-5; 7 nucleotides match TRBD1. TRBJ2-7 matches the DNA end more closely, so the J call is doubtful. The CDR3 is 13 residues long. Germline V CDR1 and CDR2: KGHSH, LQKENI. The CDR3 nucleotides read TGTGCCAGCTCACTTCCTCCAGGGGGCGAGCAGTACTTC. Translation: CASSLPPGGEQYF.

V usage is TRBV7-6 and J usage is TRBJ2-1, with 10 bases that match TRBD2. From germline, CDR1 is SGHVS and CDR2 FNYEAQ. The CDR3 loop spans 15 amino acids. With V trimmed by 1 base and J by 4 bases, 1 base remained unmatched. The CDR3 sequence: CASSLGTSGYNEQFF. The CDR3 DNA reads as TGTGCCAGCAGCTTAGGGACTAGCGGTTACAATGAGCAGTTCTTC.

The chain carries TRBV7-6 and TRBJ2-5, with D uncertain. The V and J ends lost 4 bases and 2 bases respectively, with 11 bases between them. The CDR3 runs to 14 residues. Germline V lookup: CDR1 SGHVS, CDR2 FNYEAQ. CDR3: CASSSRRGQETQYF. The CDR3 nucleotides read TGTGCCAGCAGCTCTAGGAGAGGACAAGAGACCCAGTACTTC.

This clone was observed once. V gene TRBV7-2 combines with J gene TRBJ2-7, with D maybe TRBD2 (6 bases). Germline-derived CDR1 and CDR2 are SGHTA and FQGNSA. This CDR3 has 16 residues. V was pared by 5 bases and J by 2 bases, with 19 bases between. CDR3 bases: TGTGCCAGCAGCCCACGCGGGGACGGATTTACCTACGAGCAGTACTTC. Its protein is CASSPRGDGFTYEQYF.

CDR3 bases: TGCGCCAGCAGCCGACAGGGAGAGAATGAAAAACTGTTTTTT. Amino acids: CASSRQGENEKLFF. The rearrangement uses TRBV5-1 and TRBJ1-4; 7 nucleotides align to TRBD1. Germline CDR1 SGHRS, CDR2 YFSETQ. The V and J ends lost 4 bases and 5 bases, in that order; junction bases with no gene match: 5. The CDR3 has 14 residues.

This clone has only one observation. This chain uses TRBV7-8 with TRBJ2-1, with 7 bases matching TRBD1. CDR3 length: 16 residues. Looked up from germline, CDR1 is SGHVS and CDR2 is FQNEAQ. Unmatched junction bases numbered 8, after V lost 1 base and J lost 5 bases. The CDR3 sequence: CASSLVNRGIDNEQFF. The CDR3 DNA sequence: TGTGCCAGCAGCTTAGTTAACAGGGGCATTGACAATGAGCAGTTCTTC. The full variable domain, completed using reference TRBV7-8 and TRBJ2-1, is GAGVSQSPRYKVAKRGQDVALRCDPISGHVSLFWYQQALGQGPEFLTYFQNEAQLDKSGLPSDRFFAERPEGSVSTLKIQRTQQEDSAVYLCASSLVNRGIDNEQFFGPGTRLTVL.

This clone showed up just once. The CDR3 loop is CASSPSASSYNEQFF. The CDR3, as DNA: TGCGCCAGCAGCCCTAGCGCCTCCTCCTACAATGAGCAGTTCTTC. The chain recombines TRBV5-1 with TRBJ2-1, with a weak D call TRBD2 (6 bases). This CDR3 spans 15 amino acids. V lost 4 bases, J lost 0 bases, and 11 bases lay in between. Germline V gives CDR1 SGHRS, CDR2 YFSETQ.

This chain links TRBV5-1 with TRBJ1-1; possibly TRBD1 for D (6 bases). The CDR3 contains 14 residues. V shed 4 bases and J shed 5 bases, with 15 bases lying between them. Germline CDR1 SGHRS, CDR2 YFSETQ. CDR3 region: CASSLPGVRTEAFF. CDR3 DNA: TGCGCCAGCAGCCTTCCAGGGGTGAGAACTGAAGCTTTCTTT.

This clone was seen only a few times. CDR3 in DNA: TGTGCCAGCAGGGGAGGGATCGGGAATGGCTACACCTTC. Its translation is CASRGGIGNGYTF. The V and J genes are TRBV6-6 and TRBJ1-2; D ambiguous. With 6 bases removed from V and 6 bases from J, the gap between germline ends came to 14 bases. The CDR3 contains 13 residues. Germline CDR1 MNHNY, CDR2 SVGAGI (reference sequence).

The CDR3 sequence: CATSRGSEATEAFF. Written as DNA, the CDR3 is TGTGCCACCAGCAGGGGCAGCGAGGCCACTGAAGCTTTCTTT. The rearrangement links TRBV15 to TRBJ1-1; D not certain. Germline V CDR1 and CDR2: LNHNV, YYDKDF (reference sequence). CDR3 length equals 14 residues. V was pared by 3 bases and J by 4 bases, with 12 bases between.

The chain couples TRBV27 to TRBJ1-4; 8 positions match TRBD1. Germline V lookup: CDR1 MNHEY, CDR2 SMNVEV (reference sequence). CDR3 length: 15 residues. V dropped 2 bases and J dropped 8; count of bases not matched to a gene: 7. Here the CDR3 DNA reads TGTGCCAGCAGTTTAGTTTCAGGGGGCGTCGAAAAACTGTTTTTT. This encodes CASSLVSGGVEKLFF.

With regard to this clone: One end of the junction is discordant with germline, which a read error may explain. V gene TRBV2 combines with J gene TRBJ2-6; D unresolved. The CDR3 consists of 16 residues. The germline CDR1 and CDR2 sequences are SNHLY and FYNNEI. The CDR3 nucleotides read TGTGCCAGCAGCGAAGGACGAGGCTCTGGGGCCAACGTCCTGACTTTC. It encodes CASSEGRGSGANVLTF.

The rearrangement joins TRBV4-3 to TRBJ2-2, with 9 bases lining up with TRBD1. The germline gives CDR1 LGHNA, CDR2 YSLEER. V trimming: 1 base; J trimming: 4 bases; junction bases outside the gene matches: 7. There are 17 residues in the CDR3. CDR3 in amino acids: CASSQGPGQGGTGELFF. The CDR3 bases are TGCGCCAGCAGCCAAGGGCCGGGACAGGGCGGCACCGGGGAGCTGTTTTTT.

This clone appeared a few times. V and J are TRBV5-1 and TRBJ2-7; the match to TRBD2 covers 9 bases. J lost 3 bases, V lost 4 bases, and 8 bases had no gene match. Germline CDR1 and CDR2: SGHRS and YFSETQ. CDR3 size: 15 residues. Here the CDR3 reads CASSVMSGGIYEQYF. The CDR3 DNA sequence: TGCGCCAGCAGCGTGATGAGCGGGGGGATCTACGAGCAGTACTTC.

V and J are TRBV5-1 and TRBJ2-1; 14 nucleotides align to TRBD2. The junction had 4 bases not matched to a gene; V was cut back by 1 base and J by 7 bases. Germline loops: CDR1 SGHRS, CDR2 YFSETQ. This CDR3 is built from 16 residues. The chain's CDR3 is CASSLRGLAGDNEQFF. Here the CDR3 DNA reads TGCGCCAGCAGCTTGCGGGGACTAGCGGGAGATAATGAGCAGTTCTTC.

This clone appeared a single time. The chain joins TRBV2 to TRBJ2-1, with D unclear. Germline V gives CDR1 SNHLY, CDR2 FYNNEI. The CDR3 is 14 amino acids. The V gene lost 6 bases and the J gene lost 5 bases, with 14 bases spanning the gap. This CDR3 is CASSPRTENNEQFF. CDR3 DNA sequence: TGTGCCAGCAGCCCTCGGACCGAGAACAATGAGCAGTTCTTC.

This clone was picked up one time. The rearrangement uses TRBV9 and TRBJ1-4; TRBD1 matches at 9 bases. CDR1 SGDLS and CDR2 YYNGEE come from the germline V gene. The CDR3 is made up of 16 amino acids. With V trimmed by 3 bases and J by 2 bases, 5 bases remained unmatched. The DNA of the CDR3 is TGTGCCAGCAGCGGACGGACAGGGGAGACTAATGAAAAACTGTTTTTT. This encodes CASSGRTGETNEKLFF.

The chain recombines TRBV19 with TRBJ2-1; the D call may be TRBD1 or TRBD2 (6 bases each). Germline values: CDR1 LNHDA, CDR2 SQIVND (reference sequence). This CDR3 spans 14 amino acids. V dropped 7 bases and J dropped 7 bases, with 17 bases sitting between them. The CDR3 DNA reads as TGTGCCAGTACAAAAGGGACGGGGGCAAATGAGCAGTTCTTC. Its protein is CASTKGTGANEQFF.

This chain links TRBV5-1 with TRBJ2-3; 7 nucleotides agree with TRBD2. V trimming: 6 bases; J trimming: 4 bases; junction bases outside the gene matches: 8. The CDR3 is 14 amino acids. Germline lookup yields CDR1 SGHRS and CDR2 YFSETQ. CDR3 nucleotides: TGCGCCAGCAAGAGGGAGGGGCGGCCAGATACGCAGTATTTT. Residues: CASKREGRPDTQYF.

V and J are TRBV7-9 and TRBJ2-5, with D perhaps matching TRBD2 (6 bases). The CDR3 covers 14 residues. Per the germline V gene, CDR1 is SEHNR and CDR2 is FQNEAQ (reference sequence). The ends were cut back, 2 bases at V and 11 bases at J, with 18 bases in the middle. This chain's CDR3 is CASSLLVGRGEQYF. The CDR3 DNA reads as TGTGCCAGCAGCTTACTGGTAGGGCGGGGAGAGCAGTACTTC.

V gene TRBV5-1 combines with J gene TRBJ1-2; no clear D gene. With 5 bases removed from V and 8 bases from J, the gap between germline ends came to 22 bases. Germline lookup yields CDR1 SGHRS and CDR2 YFSETQ. This CDR3 is 15 amino acids long. CDR3 sequence: CASSRSVAGEEGYTF. The CDR3 nucleotides read TGCGCCAGCAGTCGTTCGGTGGCAGGAGAAGAAGGCTACACCTTC.

This clone was counted a few times. The V call is TRBV7-6, the J call TRBJ2-2; a possible D gene is TRBD1 (6 bases). The CDR3 sequence is 16 residues long. The V and J ends lost 3 bases and 0 bases respectively, with 11 bases between them. Germline assignment: CDR1 SGHVS and CDR2 FNYEAQ. Written as DNA, the CDR3 is TGTGCCAGCAGCTTTAGCAGGGGCCCGAACACCGGGGAGCTGTTTTTT. Amino acid sequence: CASSFSRGPNTGELFF.

The V and J genes are TRBV6-5 and TRBJ2-4, with 7 bases lining up with TRBD1. The germline CDR1 and CDR2 sequences are MNHEY and SVGAGI. The CDR3 contains 14 residues. J gave up 2 bases and V 5 bases, and 3 bases lay outside the gene matches. In DNA, the CDR3 is TGTGCCAGCAGTCACAGGGGTTCCAAAAACATTCAGTACTTC. Translated, it gives CASSHRGSKNIQYF.

This chain links TRBV4-1 with TRBJ2-3; TRBD1 is a possible D gene (6 bases). Trimming shortened V by 6 bases and J by 4 bases, and 14 bases separated the two germline ends. The CDR3 is 14 amino acids. Germline assignment: CDR1 MGHRA and CDR2 YSYEKL. CDR3 coding DNA: TGCGCCAGCAGTGCAGGGGTAGTCGCAGATACGCAGTATTTT. It is translated as CASSAGVVADTQYF.

The chain combines TRBV18 with TRBJ2-7, with 8 bases matching TRBD1. Germline trimming cut 6 bases from V and 1 base from J; bases unmatched to any gene: 2. The CDR3 runs 13 residues. Germline CDR1 reads KGHSH; CDR2 reads LQKENI. DNA for the CDR3: TGTGCCAGCTCGCGACAGGGGTCCTACGAGCAGTACTTC. Protein product: CASSRQGSYEQYF.

The V call is TRBV2, the J call TRBJ1-2; D gene uncertain. CDR1 is SNHLY, CDR2 FYNNEI, per germline. The CDR3 runs to 15 residues. V was pared by 4 bases and J by 4 bases, with 16 bases between. The CDR3 protein is CASSGGSREGYGYTF. DNA for the CDR3: TGTGCCAGCAGTGGAGGGAGCCGGGAAGGCTATGGCTACACCTTC. The variable domain in full, completed from reference TRBV2 and TRBJ1-2, reads EPEVTQTPSHQVTQMGQEVILRCVPISNHLYFYWYRQILGQKVEFLVSFYNNEISEKSEIFDDQFSVERPDGSNFTLKIRSTKLEDSAMYFCASSGGSREGYGYTFGSGTRLTVV.